Following are 10 T cell receptor beta chains from one sample sequenced in a study of follicular helper T cells after annual influenza vaccination. Clones were sequenced by immunoSEQ multiplex PCR, and TCRdb holds only the in-frame ones, with some missing. This sample carries some 11,000 clones, over 75% of them seen once, and the ten largest clones take about 0.87%. Sequencing was performed on CXCR5- memory CD4+ T cells sorted from blood, taken 6 weeks after influenza vaccination. These receptors all come from an adult who received the influenza vaccine.

The CDR3 nucleotides are TGTGCCAGCAGCTACCAGGGATACACTGAAGCTTTCTTT. This encodes CASSYQGYTEAFF. The V gene is TRBV6-5, the J gene TRBJ1-1, with a weak D call TRBD1 (5 bases). CDR1 MNHEY and CDR2 SVGAGI come from the germline V gene. This CDR3 spans 13 amino acids. Trimming removed 6 bases at V and 3 bases at J, with 11 bases between.

The J gene is TRBJ2-3, the V gene TRBV7-2; the D gene is possibly TRBD2 (7 bases). Per germline, CDR1 SGHTA and CDR2 FQGNSA. The CDR3 consists of 14 residues. Trimming stripped 0 bases from V and 5 bases from J, with 9 bases between. CDR3 sequence (DNA): TGTGCCAGCAGCTTAGCGGGGGGGCGAGATACGCAGTATTTT. Translating gives CASSLAGGRDTQYF.

This clone was seen just once. DNA of the CDR3: TGTGCCAGCAGCTTGTCTGGGGGCCGATACACAGATACGCAGTATTTT. This codes for CASSLSGGRYTDTQYF. The rearrangement links TRBV5-4 to TRBJ2-3, with D maybe TRBD1 (6 bases). The V gene's germline CDR1 is SGHNT and CDR2 YYREEE (reference sequence). Trimming removed 1 base from V and 2 bases from J, with 14 bases in between. The CDR3 contains 16 residues.

The chain has TRBV11-1 and TRBJ1-1, with TRBD1 identical over 9 bases. The CDR3 consists of 13 residues. Germline CDR1 and CDR2: SGHAT and FQDESV (reference sequence). Trimming took 4 bases from V and 11 from J; bases not matched to a gene: 8. The DNA for the CDR3 is TGTGCCAGCAGCTCCATCCGGGACAGGGCTGCTTTCTTT. As protein: CASSSIRDRAAFF.

This chain uses TRBV29-1 with TRBJ1-1; TRBD1 is a possible D gene (5 bases). The length of the CDR3 is 13 residues. Trimming shortened V by 7 bases and J by 1 base, and 13 bases separated the two germline ends. CDR1 SQVTM and CDR2 ANQGSEA come from the germline V gene. CDR3 in DNA: TGCAGCGGTGGGACTCGGGGGAACACTGAAGCTTTCTTT. Protein product: CSGGTRGNTEAFF.

The chain uses TRBV4-2 and TRBJ1-2, with TRBD1 matching over 7 bases. Germline CDR1 is LGHNA and CDR2 is YNFKEQ. Germline trimming cut 1 base from V and 4 bases from J; bases unmatched to any gene: 6. This CDR3 is built from 15 residues. CDR3 DNA sequence: TGTGCCAGCAGCCAAGGCAGACAGGGAGCCTATGGCTACACCTTC. It encodes CASSQGRQGAYGYTF.

The chain joins TRBV5-1 to TRBJ2-7, with D unclear. This CDR3 has 13 residues. Germline lookup yields CDR1 SGHRS and CDR2 YFSETQ. V lost 1 base and J 7 bases, leaving 12 bases between the germline ends. The CDR3 sequence: CASSLPAWGEQYF. In DNA form, the CDR3 reads TGCGCCAGCAGCTTGCCCGCCTGGGGAGAGCAGTACTTC.

V usage is TRBV7-8 and J usage is TRBJ2-5; D tentatively reads TRBD1 or TRBD2 (5 bases each). Germline V lookup: CDR1 SGHVS, CDR2 FQNEAQ. V lost 11 bases, J lost 3 bases, and 19 bases lay in between. This CDR3 contains 14 residues. Written as DNA, the CDR3 is TGTGCCTCAAGGGGTCCGGGGAGCAAAGAGACCCAGTACTTC. Translation gives CASRGPGSKETQYF.

The chain uses TRBV2 and TRBJ1-3, with D uncertain. The germline V gene has CDR1 SNHLY and CDR2 FYNNEI. Trimming shortened V by 5 bases and J by 4 bases, and 9 bases separated the two germline ends. The CDR3 is 13 residues long. CDR3 sequence reads: CASSLGRGNTIYF. The CDR3 bases are TGTGCCAGCAGTTTAGGAAGGGGAAACACCATATATTTT.

The CDR3 protein is CASRTGQVNQPQHF. Here the CDR3 DNA reads TGTGCCAGCAGGACGGGACAGGTCAATCAGCCCCAGCATTTT. The chain carries TRBV27 and TRBJ1-5; 8 bases agree with TRBD1. CDR1 and CDR2 from the germline V gene are MNHEY and SMNVEV (reference sequence). There are 14 residues in the CDR3. Trimming cost V 6 bases and J 3 bases; bases outside gene matches: 4.